Following are 3 T cell receptor beta chains from one sample sequenced in a study of technical replicates of blood from several donors (dated by TCRdb to 2016 to 2017). Library creation used the immunoSEQ multiplex PCR assay. Sourced from immuneACCESS, this table was stored by TCRdb with only in-frame sequences that have V and J called. A share of the clones is absent; for the studies checked, an unresolved V gene accounts for under half, and the remainder has no known explanation. The sample table shows some 66,000 clones, and roughly 88% are seen once. The top ten clonotypes cover around 5% of the sample. The material sequenced was PBMCs. These receptors were taken from a human donor in good health. Some clones in this sample may be carry-over from other donors' samples.

The V and J genes are TRBV9 and TRBJ1-2, with D perhaps TRBD1 (5 bases). This CDR3 spans 14 amino acids. The germline V and J ends were trimmed by 6 bases and 5 bases, with 17 bases remaining between them. The germline V gene has CDR1 SGDLS and CDR2 YYNGEE. The CDR3 loop is CASKPHGGGYGYTF. As DNA, the CDR3 is TGTGCCAGCAAACCCCACGGGGGAGGTTATGGCTACACCTTC.

This clone was recorded only once. The chain carries TRBV5-6 and TRBJ1-6, with TRBD1 identical over 7 bases. Germline CDR1 is SGHDT and CDR2 is YYEEEE. The trim removed 2 bases at V and 8 bases at J, leaving 13 bases unmatched. The CDR3 contains 17 residues. The CDR3 protein is CASSFAPGTEEDSPLHF. The CDR3 bases are TGTGCCAGCAGCTTCGCGCCGGGGACAGAAGAGGATTCACCCCTCCACTTT.

V usage is TRBV7-9 and J usage is TRBJ2-5; a possible D gene is TRBD2 (5 bases). The CDR3 totals 14 residues. Germline V lookup: CDR1 SEHNR, CDR2 FQNEAQ (reference sequence). The V and J ends lost 2 bases and 4 bases respectively, with 11 bases between them. The CDR3 spells CASSLISGTETQYF. Written as DNA, the CDR3 is TGTGCCAGCAGCTTAATTTCGGGAACAGAGACCCAGTACTTC.